These T cell receptor beta chains were read from a single sample in a study of human T cells and chemical hapten exposure. TCRdb itself ran the RACE reads through MiXCR, one entry per CDR3 protein. The profile shows some 400,000 distinct CDR3 sequences, roughly 4.8% of them singletons. The sequencing here drew on whole blood, taken in connection with sensitization to the hapten diphenylcyclopropenone (DPC). These TCRs come from a woman between 45 and 65 years old with alopecia areata. Some clones in this sample may be carry-over from other donors' samples. CDR3s include the opening cysteine and the closing phenylalanine or tryptophan. D genes are given only for firm matches.

TRBV4-2	15	.	TRBJ1-2	CASSQEGTSNYGYTF
TRBV5-1	16	.	TRBJ2-5	CASSFLRPPPQETQYF
TRBV10-1	16	TRBD2	TRBJ2-5	CASSGGLAGGEETQYF
TRBV28	11	.	TRBJ2-7	CASSQGPRQYF
TRBV9	15	.	TRBJ2-2	CASSSGTANTGELFF
TRBV2	14	.	TRBJ2-3	CASSTSPSPDTQYF
TRBV20-1	16	TRBD2	TRBJ2-7	CSARASGLAGGYEQYF
TRBV11-1	19	TRBD1	TRBJ2-2	CASSRDKRQGVRIIGELFF
TRBV2	15	.	TRBJ2-5	CASLPWGAPAETQYF
TRBV7-2	13	.	TRBJ1-1	CASSLRGETEAFF
TRBV9	17	TRBD2	TRBJ2-3	CASSVEPAGGRSDTQYF
TRBV30	10	.	TRBJ2-3	CACTQDTQYF
TRBV9	12	.	TRBJ2-1	CASSRPPGEQFF
TRBV20-1	13	.	TRBJ1-4	CSARRGFNEKLFF
TRBV12-3/TRBV12-4	12	.	TRBJ1-4	CASSPTNEKLFF
TRBV30	12	.	TRBJ2-3	CANQGDTDTQYF
TRBV12-3/TRBV12-4	15	.	TRBJ1-6	CASSPLGGSNSPLHF
TRBV4-3	16	TRBD1	TRBJ1-6	CASSQVPGTGNSPLHF
TRBV6-5	14	.	TRBJ1-1	CASTTGSSNTEAFF
TRBV20-1	12	.	TRBJ1-2	CSARGVGYGYTF
TRBV29-1	13	TRBD1	TRBJ1-2	CSVEDTGDYGYTF
TRBV6-5	14	TRBD1	TRBJ2-2	CASSPQGRNGELFF
TRBV12-5	16	.	TRBJ2-3	CASGLVSQGRLHTQYF
TRBV28	13	.	TRBJ2-7	CASSVGHTYEQYF
TRBV2	15	.	TRBJ2-1	CASSEPGPGYNEQFF
TRBV4-2	12	.	TRBJ2-1	CASSQVAGEQFF
TRBV3-1	16	TRBD1	TRBJ1-1	CASSPGTGGWNTEAFF
TRBV12-3/TRBV12-4	16	TRBD1	TRBJ1-1	CASSAPQDRVNTEAFF
TRBV18	16	TRBD1	TRBJ1-4	CASSQDQTGLNEKLFF
TRBV2	14	TRBD1	TRBJ2-7	CASSTGQASYEQYF
TRBV5-6	15	.	TRBJ1-1	CASSLGATENTEAFF
TRBV6-5	14	.	TRBJ1-2	CASSYSRGKDGYTF
TRBV6-2/TRBV6-3	12	TRBD1	TRBJ2-7	CASRSGTGDPYF
TRBV20-1	14	.	TRBJ1-4	CSARDRPPVEKLFF
TRBV20-1	15	TRBD1	TRBJ1-1	CSARARDRGETEAFF
TRBV15	12	.	TRBJ2-3	CATGPAPDTQYF
TRBV10-3	19	TRBD1	TRBJ2-6	CAISEWVLTGKTGANVLTF
TRBV27	11	.	TRBJ2-7	CASTLGKTEYF
TRBV7-9	15	TRBD2	TRBJ2-7	CASSLGLAGDPEQYF
TRBV27	14	TRBD1	TRBJ1-3	CASRLTGAGNTIYF
TRBV7-2	13	.	TRBJ2-3	CASSLGRQAGQYF
TRBV7-2	15	.	TRBJ2-3	CASSLVPGDTDTQYF
TRBV20-1	12	.	TRBJ2-3	CSAIPEADTQYF
TRBV24-1	15	TRBD2	TRBJ2-1	CATRPSGSAYNEQFF
TRBV29-1	20	.	TRBJ2-3	CSVRVGGAGDFGRSTDTQYF
TRBV27	16	.	TRBJ1-5	CASSLRRDYSNQPQHF
TRBV7-3	16	.	TRBJ2-1	CASSPGGPQSYNEQFF
TRBV11-3	19	TRBD2	TRBJ2-3	CASSLDNRWRGAGSDTQYF
TRBV27	17	TRBD1	TRBJ2-4	CASSPGQGALTKNIQYF
TRBV20-1	13	.	TRBJ1-3	CSARRGFGNTIYF
TRBV29-1	11	TRBD2	TRBJ2-1	CSGTRVNEQFF
TRBV6-5	15	TRBD1	TRBJ1-4	CASRETGGHNEKLFF
TRBV12-3/TRBV12-4	12	TRBD1	TRBJ1-3	CASRGTGAPIYF
TRBV3-1	14	.	TRBJ2-3	CAISSSMGTDTQYF